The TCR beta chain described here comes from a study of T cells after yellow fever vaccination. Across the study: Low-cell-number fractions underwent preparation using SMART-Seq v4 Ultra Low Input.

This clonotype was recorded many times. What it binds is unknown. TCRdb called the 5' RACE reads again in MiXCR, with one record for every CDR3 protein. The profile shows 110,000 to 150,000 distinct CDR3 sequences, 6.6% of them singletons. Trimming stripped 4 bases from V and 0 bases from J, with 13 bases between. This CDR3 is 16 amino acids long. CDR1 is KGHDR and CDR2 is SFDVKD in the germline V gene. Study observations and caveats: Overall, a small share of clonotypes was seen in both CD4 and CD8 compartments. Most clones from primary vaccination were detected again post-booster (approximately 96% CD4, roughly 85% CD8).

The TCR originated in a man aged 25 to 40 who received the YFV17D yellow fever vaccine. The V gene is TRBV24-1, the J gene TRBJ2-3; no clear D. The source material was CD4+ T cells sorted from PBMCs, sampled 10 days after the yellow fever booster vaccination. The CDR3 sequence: CATSDQTATSTDTQYF. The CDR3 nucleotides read TGTGCCACCAGTGACCAGACGGCAACTAGCACAGATACGCAGTATTTT.